This is a list of T cell receptor beta chains from one sample in a study of T-cell reconstitution after alpha-beta-depleted transplantation in children. TCRdb reprocessed the PCR reads via MiXCR and lists one record per CDR3 protein. The repertoire consists of about 420,000 distinct CDR3 sequences, with 15% to 20% occurring once and the leading ten covering about 32%. The sample was PBMCs, mostly from graft donor cells, taken 360 days after TCRalphabeta/CD19-depleted stem cell transplant. The receptors here all came from a boy younger than two who had a stem cell transplant for Wiskott-Aldrich syndrome, so the T cells may come from the graft donor. Each CDR3 is given without its conserved first and last residue. Each record gives: J gene, V gene, CDR3 protein.

>TRBJ2-5|TRBV2
ASSGTRVGETQY
>TRBJ2-7|TRBV7-9
ASSLRDRGVYEQY
>TRBJ2-5|TRBV13
ASSLTGLAEQETQY
>TRBJ2-7|TRBV5-1
ASSLSRHGGAYEQY
>TRBJ1-1|TRBV5-1
ASSRPDSMNTEAF
>TRBJ2-5|TRBV15
ATSRDEGLERGVEETQY
>TRBJ1-6|TRBV30
AWSIGGNNSPLH
>TRBJ2-1|TRBV4-3
ASSQVQGRDNEQF
>TRBJ1-5|TRBV24-1
ATSETGFVSNQPQH
>TRBJ2-3|TRBV27
ASSLLYTDTQY
>TRBJ2-7|TRBV5-1
ASSLASGTGPSYEQY
>TRBJ2-7|TRBV20-1
SARDPRLWGRAHEQY